One and the same sample provided the 14 T cell receptor beta chains below, sequenced in a study of identical twins. MiXCR, applied by TCRdb to the 5' RACE reads, yields one record per CDR3 protein. This sample has about 550,000 distinct CDR3 sequences, with approximately 20% found just once. In addition, the sample was reused for a study of yellow fever vaccine responses in identical twins.

Sequencing was done on a sample of CD4+ T cells sorted from blood. These receptors all stem from a woman between 18 and 29 years old in good health.

This clonotype was observed a handful of times. This chain joins TRBV20-1 and TRBJ1-5; TRBD1 agrees at 7 bases. V trimming: 7 bases; J trimming: 1 base; junction bases outside the gene matches: 10. Germline V gives CDR1 DFQATT, CDR2 SNEGSKA (reference sequence). This CDR3 is 15 amino acids long. The CDR3 DNA follows: TGCAGTGGGCTAGAGGGGGCAGTGAGCAATCAGCCCCAGCATTTT. Encoded protein: CSGLEGAVSNQPQHF.

The chain carries TRBV5-1 and TRBJ2-3; either TRBD1 or TRBD2 may supply D (5 bases each). From germline, CDR1 is SGHRS and CDR2 YFSETQ. V was cut by 6 bases and J by 6 bases, with 14 bases left in between. There are 13 residues in the CDR3. The CDR3 DNA reads as TGCGCCAGCAAATCTGGGACGGACGATACGCAGTATTTT. It translates to CASKSGTDDTQYF.

This clonotype appeared a single time. The DNA of the CDR3 is TGTGCCAGCAGCTTACGAACGGGGTCGCAAAATACGCAGTATTTT. This encodes CASSLRTGSQNTQYF. The rearrangement joins TRBV7-9 to TRBJ2-3; D is possibly TRBD2 (5 bases). V shed 2 bases and J shed 7 bases, with 16 bases lying between them. Germline V CDR1 and CDR2: SEHNR, FQNEAQ (reference sequence). The CDR3 totals 15 residues.

The chain links TRBV20-1 to TRBJ2-1; TRBD2 agrees at 15 bases. The CDR3 sequence is 16 residues long. The V segment lost 5 bases and the J segment 8 bases; nucleotides outside the gene matches: 10. From germline, CDR1 is DFQATT and CDR2 SNEGSKA (reference sequence). The CDR3 spells CSAQGLAGGGRDEQFF. The CDR3 DNA sequence: TGCAGTGCTCAAGGACTAGCGGGAGGGGGGAGAGATGAGCAGTTCTTC.

This clonotype was observed a few times. The chain carries TRBV20-1 and TRBJ2-7; the D is unclear. V lost 3 bases and J 2 bases, leaving 11 bases between the germline ends. Germline CDR1 DFQATT, CDR2 SNEGSKA (reference sequence). The CDR3 extends over 13 amino acids. The CDR3 here is CSASLRAAYEQYF. For the CDR3, the DNA is TGCAGTGCTAGTCTCCGCGCTGCCTACGAGCAGTACTTC.

This clonotype has more than one count but fewer than ten. The chain combines TRBV12-5 with TRBJ2-7; 8 bases fit TRBD2. The CDR3 has 14 amino acids. Germline CDR1 is LGHNT and CDR2 is FRNRAP. V trimming: 6 bases; J trimming: 7 bases; junction bases outside the gene matches: 11. In DNA form, the CDR3 reads TGTGCTAGTGGACCCGGGGGGGCCTTTGATGAGCAGTACTTC. This translates into CASGPGGAFDEQYF.

The rearrangement links TRBV15 to TRBJ2-6, with D possibly matching TRBD2 (5 bases). There are 14 residues in the CDR3. Trimming removed 7 bases from V and 3 bases from J, with 10 bases in between. CDR1 and CDR2 from the germline V gene are LNHNV and YYDKDF (reference sequence). This CDR3 is CATKREIGANVLTF. The CDR3 DNA follows: TGTGCCACCAAGAGGGAAATTGGGGCCAACGTCCTGACTTTC.

There are a few counts of this clonotype. The chain is built from TRBV29-1 and TRBJ2-4; D is possibly TRBD1 (5 bases). This CDR3 is built from 14 residues. V lost 4 bases, J lost 6 bases, and 16 bases lay in between. Germline V gives CDR1 SQVTM, CDR2 ANQGSEA. CDR3 in amino acids: CSVVATSQGNIQYF. The CDR3 nucleotides read TGCAGCGTTGTTGCGACTTCCCAGGGAAACATTCAGTACTTC.

This chain connects TRBV29-1 to TRBJ1-1; the D gene is possibly TRBD1 (5 bases). The length of the CDR3 is 13 residues. Trimming removed 4 bases from V and 6 bases from J, with 15 bases in between. Germline V gene sequence: CDR1 SQVTM, CDR2 ANQGSEA. As DNA, the CDR3 is TGCAGCGTTGTACCGGCAGGGTACGCTGAAGCTTTCTTT. Translated: CSVVPAGYAEAFF.

This clonotype was counted ten times or more. The chain joins TRBV5-1 to TRBJ2-5, with TRBD2 identical over 8 bases. Germline lookup yields CDR1 SGHRS and CDR2 YFSETQ. V was pared by 0 bases and J by 5 bases, with 0 bases of the junction left unmatched. This CDR3 is 13 amino acids long. The CDR3 coding sequence is TGCGCCAGCAGCTTGGGACTAGCGGAGACCCAGTACTTC. It yields the protein CASSLGLAETQYF. Combining the CDR3 with reference TRBV5-1 and TRBJ2-5 gives the whole variable domain KAGVTQTPRYLIKTRGQQVTLSCSPISGHRSVSWYQQTPGQGLQFLFEYFSETQRNKGNFPGRFSGRQFSNSRSEMNVSTLELGDSALYLCASSLGLAETQYFGPGTRLLVL.

This chain links TRBV20-1 with TRBJ2-3; the D gene is possibly TRBD1 (6 bases). The germline V and J ends were trimmed by 3 bases and 6 bases, with 16 bases remaining between them. The CDR3 has 14 residues. CDR1 is DFQATT and CDR2 is SNEGSKA in the germline V gene (reference sequence). The CDR3 coding sequence is TGCAGTGCTAGTTTCCCAGTGGGGGCCGATACGCAGTATTTT. This codes for CSASFPVGADTQYF.

This sequence joins TRBV6-5 and TRBJ2-1, with TRBD2 identical over 13 bases. This CDR3 spans 15 amino acids. Germline CDR1 and CDR2: MNHEY and SVGAGI. Trimming removed 4 bases from V and 4 bases from J; junction bases left unmatched: 1. The CDR3 coding sequence is TGTGCCAGCAGTTCGACTAGCGGGAGGTACAATGAGCAGTTCTTC. It specifies CASSSTSGRYNEQFF.

This sequence joins TRBV5-1 and TRBJ2-1; D is ambiguous. Germline V CDR1 and CDR2: SGHRS, YFSETQ. The length of the CDR3 is 14 residues. Trimming removed 0 bases at V and 4 bases at J, with 8 bases between. The CDR3 here is CASSLALEYNEQFF. In DNA, the CDR3 is TGCGCCAGCAGCTTGGCGCTAGAGTACAATGAGCAGTTCTTC.

The J gene is TRBJ2-5, the V gene TRBV20-1; no reliable D call. Germline CDR1 DFQATT, CDR2 SNEGSKA (reference sequence). This CDR3 spans 12 amino acids. V gave up 1 base and J gave up 5 bases, with 8 bases separating them. The CDR3 sequence is CSARVLGETQYF. For the CDR3, the DNA is TGCAGTGCTAGAGTCCTGGGGGAGACCCAGTACTTC.